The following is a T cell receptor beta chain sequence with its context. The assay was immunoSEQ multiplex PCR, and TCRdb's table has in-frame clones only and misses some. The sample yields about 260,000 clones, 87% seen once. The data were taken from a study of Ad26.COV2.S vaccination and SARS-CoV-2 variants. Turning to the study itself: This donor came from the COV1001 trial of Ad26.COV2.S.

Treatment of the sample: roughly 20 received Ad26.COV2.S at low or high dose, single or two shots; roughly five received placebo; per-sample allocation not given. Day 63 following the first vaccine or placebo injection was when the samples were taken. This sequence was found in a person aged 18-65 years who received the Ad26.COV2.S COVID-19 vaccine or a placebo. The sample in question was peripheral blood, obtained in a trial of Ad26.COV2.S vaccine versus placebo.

The CDR3 DNA follows: TGTGCCAGCAGCTTAGACCCAACTAGCGGGGGATCGTGGAAGAGAGCCTACAATGAGCAGTTCTTC. The encoded protein is CASSLDPTSGGSWKRAYNEQFF. This chain uses TRBV11-3 with TRBJ2-1; 11 bases agree with TRBD2. The CDR3 has 22 residues. Germline loops: CDR1 SGHNT, CDR2 YENEEA. After removal of 0 bases from V and 2 bases from J, the junction contained 18 bases not matched to a gene. Supplemented by reference TRBV11-3 and TRBJ2-1, the full variable domain reads EAGVVQSPRYKIIEKKQPVAFWCNPISGHNTLYWYLQNLGQGPELLIRYENEEAVDDSQLPKDRFSAERLKGVDSTLKIQPAELGDSAVYLCASSLDPTSGGSWKRAYNEQFFGPGTRLTVL.